Below are 28 T cell receptor beta chains sequenced from a single sample in a study of OX40 agonist ivuxolimab in advanced cancers. Assay used: immunoSEQ multiplex PCR; TCRdb lists only in-frame clones, some missing. The sample includes tens of thousands of clones, 90% to 95% of them seen just once. The sequences come from CD4+ or CD8+ T cells sorted from blood, collected in a trial of the OX40 agonist ivuxolimab. The receptors shown here come from an adult with an advanced solid tumor such as melanoma, head and neck, liver or kidney cancer.

The J gene is TRBJ1-5, the V gene TRBV15; 7 bases align to TRBD1. The CDR3 spans 15 residues. Trimming cost V 0 bases and J 6 bases; bases outside gene matches: 5. Germline CDR1 reads LNHNV; CDR2 reads YYDKDF (reference sequence). The CDR3 DNA is TGTGCCACCAGCAGAGAGGCGGCAGGGGGTCAGCCCCAGCATTTT. This sequence encodes CATSREAAGGQPQHF.

CDR3: CASSFRQGGDTQYF. CDR3 sequence (DNA): TGTGCCAGCAGCTTTCGACAGGGAGGGGATACGCAGTATTTT. The chain recombines TRBV7-2 with TRBJ2-3; either TRBD1 or TRBD2 may fit D (7 bases each). Germline values: CDR1 SGHTA, CDR2 FQGNSA. The CDR3 extends over 14 amino acids. Deletions cut 3 bases from V and 6 bases from J, with 13 bases between.

The chain couples TRBV5-6 to TRBJ2-2, with 8 nucleotides matching TRBD2. Trimming took 1 base from V and 1 from J; bases not matched to a gene: 3. Looked up from germline, CDR1 is SGHDT and CDR2 is YYEEEE. The CDR3 totals 16 residues. As DNA, the CDR3 is TGTGCCAGCAGCTTGCCACTAGCGGTGAACACCGGGGAGCTGTTTTTT. This gives the protein CASSLPLAVNTGELFF. Complete variable domain (other parts from reference TRBV5-6 and TRBJ2-2): DAGVTQSPTHLIKTRGQQVTLRCSPKSGHDTVSWYQQALGQGPQFIFQYYEEEERQRGNFPDRFSGHQFPNYSSELNVNALLLGDSALYLCASSLPLAVNTGELFFGEGSRLTVL.

The chain uses TRBV28 and TRBJ2-5; weak D call: TRBD1 (6 bases). The CDR3 is 13 residues long. V dropped 2 bases and J dropped 6 bases, with 10 bases sitting between them. Germline loops: CDR1 MDHEN, CDR2 SYDVKM. CDR3 amino acids: CASSLPRGKTQYF. The CDR3 nucleotides are TGTGCCAGCAGTTTACCCAGGGGAAAGACCCAGTACTTC. Using reference TRBV28 and TRBJ2-5 for the parts outside the CDR3, the full variable domain is DVKVTQSSRYLVKRTGEKVFLECVQDMDHENMFWYRQDPGLGLRLIYFSYDVKMKEKGDIPEGYSVSREKKERFSLILESASTNQTSMYLCASSLPRGKTQYFGPGTRLLVL.

The gene calls are TRBV7-6 and TRBJ1-5; TRBD1 is a possible D gene (5 bases). The CDR3 is 16 amino acids. V lost 4 bases and J 0 bases, leaving 13 bases between the germline ends. Germline CDR1 is SGHVS and CDR2 is FNYEAQ. The CDR3 DNA reads TGTGCCAGCAGCTCTGACAGTACCTATAGCAATCAGCCCCAGCATTTT. Translation: CASSSDSTYSNQPQHF.

In the case of this clone: At one boundary the junction diverges from the germline segment, which might be a read error. The DNA for the CDR3 is TGCAGTGCACAGACAGTAGAGGCCCAGTACTTC. Translation: CSAQTVEAQYF. The chain combines TRBV20-1 with TRBJ2-5; a weak D match, TRBD1 (5 bases). This CDR3 has 11 residues. Germline lookup yields CDR1 DFQATT and CDR2 SNEGSKA (reference sequence).

The gene calls are TRBV19 and TRBJ1-4; D gene ambiguous. The V gene's germline CDR1 is LNHDA and CDR2 SQIVND (reference sequence). V lost 3 bases to trimming and J lost 0 bases, with 8 bases between them. The CDR3 is 15 residues long. DNA of the CDR3: TGTGCCAGTAGTATTCTTCATACAACTAATGAAAAACTGTTTTTT. It codes for CASSILHTTNEKLFF.

The chain is built from TRBV28 and TRBJ2-3, with 11 bases aligning to TRBD2. Germline loops: CDR1 MDHEN, CDR2 SYDVKM. The CDR3 totals 17 residues. J gave up 1 base and V 8 bases, and 11 bases lay outside the gene matches. The CDR3 DNA reads as TGTGCCAGCCCTCCACCCCTAGCGGGAGGTGGCACAGATACGCAGTATTTT. Amino acid sequence: CASPPPLAGGGTDTQYF.

The chain combines TRBV27 with TRBJ2-7, with 9 bases that match TRBD2. The CDR3 is 13 amino acids. V trimming: 10 bases; J trimming: 5 bases; junction bases outside the gene matches: 9. Per germline, CDR1 MNHEY and CDR2 SMNVEV (reference sequence). The CDR3 region is CATRREGRHEQYF. CDR3 sequence (DNA): TGTGCCACCAGGCGGGAGGGCCGCCACGAGCAGTACTTC.

The CDR3 sequence: CASSYSRTPAYEQYF. In DNA form, the CDR3 reads TGTGCCAGCAGTTACTCTCGGACCCCGGCTTACGAGCAGTACTTC. The chain links TRBV6-5 to TRBJ2-7; the D is unclear. Germline V gives CDR1 MNHEY, CDR2 SVGAGI. This CDR3 has 15 amino acids. V dropped 0 bases and J dropped 4 bases, with 13 bases sitting between them.

The gene calls are TRBV5-1 and TRBJ2-7, with TRBD2 matching 7 bases. CDR1 SGHRS and CDR2 YFSETQ come from the germline V gene. The CDR3 runs to 16 residues. The trim removed 0 bases at V and 3 bases at J, leaving 9 bases unmatched. The CDR3 nucleotides read TGCGCCAGCAGCTTGGCCCCAGGACTAGGGCTCTACGAGCAGTACTTC. Translating gives CASSLAPGLGLYEQYF.

This rearrangement joins TRBV14 to TRBJ2-1; TRBD2 might be the D (6 bases). This CDR3 contains 15 residues. Trimming stripped 2 bases from V and 8 bases from J, with 16 bases between. The germline V gene encodes CDR1 SGHDN and CDR2 FVKESK. CDR3 in amino acids: CASSQSTGVIDEQFF. Written as DNA, the CDR3 is TGTGCCAGCAGCCAATCGACGGGAGTAATAGATGAGCAGTTCTTC.

The chain uses TRBV28 and TRBJ1-2; the D gene is possibly TRBD1 (5 bases). Per germline, CDR1 MDHEN and CDR2 SYDVKM. Between the trimmed V and J ends, which lost 2 bases and 8 bases, there was a span of 18 bases. The CDR3 totals 15 residues. The CDR3 spells CASSLAPGGVGGYTF. The DNA of the CDR3 is TGTGCCAGCAGTTTAGCCCCCGGGGGGGTCGGGGGCTACACCTTC.

The chain has TRBV6-6 and TRBJ2-5; D might be TRBD1 (6 bases). CDR3 length: 14 amino acids. Trimming took off 2 bases at V and 5 bases at J, with 12 bases between the two ends. CDR1 MNHNY and CDR2 SVGAGI come from the germline V gene (reference sequence). In nucleotides, the CDR3 is TGTGCCAGCAGTTACAATTGGGGGCGGGAGACCCAGTACTTC. As protein: CASSYNWGRETQYF.

As DNA, the CDR3 is TGTGCCAGCAGCTCGGCGAGCGCGTTGAGGGAGCAGTACTTC. Translated, it gives CASSSASALREQYF. The rearrangement joins TRBV14 to TRBJ2-7; the D is unclear. Germline V gene lookup returns CDR1 SGHDN and CDR2 FVKESK. CDR3 length: 14 amino acids. V lost 5 bases to trimming and J lost 7 bases, with 18 bases between them. The entire variable domain, with the rest obtained from reference TRBV14 and TRBJ2-7, is as follows: EAGVTQFPSHSVIEKGQTVTLRCDPISGHDNLYWYRRVMGKEIKFLLHFVKESKQDESGMPNNRFLAERTGGTYSTLKVQPAELEDSGVYFCASSSASALREQYFGPGTRLTVT.

This clone was detected only a few times. V usage is TRBV7-2 and J usage is TRBJ2-3; 10 positions agree with TRBD2. Per the germline V gene, CDR1 is SGHTA and CDR2 is FQGNSA. The J segment lost 4 bases and the V segment lost 7 bases, leaving 5 bases of the junction unmatched. This CDR3 is built from 14 residues. This CDR3 is CASTSGSSADTQYF. In DNA, the CDR3 is TGTGCCAGCACTAGCGGGAGTAGTGCAGATACGCAGTATTTT.

The chain is built from TRBV6-5 and TRBJ1-4; possible D gene TRBD1, 5 bases. The CDR3 is 16 residues long. Trimming cost V 2 bases and J 0 bases, with 10 bases left between them. CDR1 and CDR2 from the germline V gene are MNHEY and SVGAGI. This CDR3 is CASSYEGQPTNEKLFF. CDR3 bases: TGTGCCAGCAGTTACGAGGGGCAGCCAACTAATGAAAAACTGTTTTTT.

This rearrangement joins TRBV7-9 to TRBJ1-2, with 11 bases matching TRBD1. The CDR3 length is 16 residues. Trimming took 6 bases from V and 7 from J; bases not matched to a gene: 13. Germline V gene data show CDR1 as SEHNR and CDR2 as FQNEAQ (reference sequence). In DNA, the CDR3 is TGTGCCAGCAGGAGAACCCAGGGGACAGGGGGAGGTGGCTACACCTTC. Translating it yields CASRRTQGTGGGGYTF.

The chain uses TRBV5-6 and TRBJ1-3, with a tentative D call TRBD1 (6 bases). CDR3 length: 17 residues. The germline gives CDR1 SGHDT, CDR2 YYEEEE. V was cut by 4 bases and J by 0 bases, with 17 bases left in between. The CDR3 nucleotides are TGTGCCAGCAGCCCAAACCCCGCAGGGGACTCTGGAAACACCATATATTTT. Amino acids: CASSPNPAGDSGNTIYF.

The chain carries TRBV7-2 and TRBJ1-1; D gene ambiguous. V was trimmed by 5 bases and J by 3 bases, leaving 13 bases between them. The germline V gene has CDR1 SGHTA and CDR2 FQGNSA. The CDR3 loop spans 14 amino acids. CDR3 region: CASSTTGGDTEAFF. The DNA for the CDR3 is TGTGCCAGCAGCACTACGGGTGGCGACACTGAAGCTTTCTTT.

Points on this clone: Germline is not matched at one junction end, which may reflect a read error. The genes are TRBV5-1 and TRBJ2-7; a weak D match, TRBD2 (5 bases). Germline CDR1 is SGHRS and CDR2 is YFSETQ. This CDR3 contains 14 residues. Here the CDR3 reads CASSDPGSFHEQYF. The CDR3 bases are TGTGCCAGCAGCGATCCGGGGTCCTTCCACGAGCAGTACTTC.

The J gene is TRBJ1-1, the V gene TRBV14; 7 bases fit TRBD1. This CDR3 has 13 residues. Germline V gene lookup returns CDR1 SGHDN and CDR2 FVKESK. With V trimmed by 4 bases and J by 3 bases, 2 bases remained unmatched. The DNA of the CDR3 is TGTGCCAGCAGCCTGGACAGGCACACTGAAGCTTTCTTT. The encoded protein is CASSLDRHTEAFF.

This clone appeared once. The CDR3 protein is CASSLGTRGQETQYF. The CDR3 region has the DNA TGCGCCAGCAGCTTGGGGACTAGAGGACAAGAGACCCAGTACTTC. The chain uses TRBV5-1 and TRBJ2-5; 7 bases map to TRBD2. CDR3 length: 15 amino acids. Germline V CDR1 and CDR2: SGHRS, YFSETQ. Trimming removed 0 bases from V and 2 bases from J; junction bases left unmatched: 4.

J is TRBJ1-2 and V is TRBV27; 9 bases align to TRBD1. Germline V lookup: CDR1 MNHEY, CDR2 SMNVEV (reference sequence). The CDR3 is 13 residues long. With V trimmed by 4 bases and J by 6 bases, 3 bases remained unmatched. This CDR3 is CASSSTGGNGYTF. CDR3 DNA sequence: TGTGCCAGCAGTTCGACAGGGGGGAATGGCTACACCTTC.

This chain uses TRBV28 with TRBJ2-6; D gene ambiguous. Per the germline V gene, CDR1 is MDHEN and CDR2 is SYDVKM. The CDR3 runs to 15 residues. Deletions cut 6 bases from V and 2 bases from J, with 11 bases between. The CDR3 DNA sequence: TGTGCCAGCAGCGCCGCAAGCGCTGGGGCCAACGTCCTGACTTTC. It codes for CASSAASAGANVLTF.

The chain couples TRBV28 to TRBJ2-1; TRBD2 agrees at 7 bases. This CDR3 spans 15 amino acids. The trim removed 4 bases at V and 5 bases at J, leaving 8 bases unmatched. The germline CDR1 and CDR2 sequences are MDHEN and SYDVKM. CDR3 sequence reads: CASSSGGSGNNEQFF. The CDR3 DNA reads TGTGCCAGCAGTTCAGGCGGGAGCGGGAACAATGAGCAGTTCTTC.

The V and J genes are TRBV18 and TRBJ2-7; D perhaps matches TRBD1 (6 bases). The CDR3 runs to 13 residues. The germline V and J ends were trimmed by 3 bases and 6 bases, with 12 bases remaining between them. The germline CDR1 and CDR2 sequences are KGHSH and LQKENI. CDR3 protein: CASSPDTGPEQYF. The CDR3 coding sequence is TGTGCCAGCTCACCCGATACAGGGCCCGAGCAGTACTTC.

The gene calls are TRBV7-2 and TRBJ1-4; perhaps TRBD1 as D (5 bases). Germline CDR1 is SGHTA and CDR2 is FQGNSA. Deletions cut 1 base from V and 3 bases from J, with 9 bases between. This CDR3 contains 15 residues. CDR3 loop: CASSLGRQPNEKLFF. CDR3 DNA: TGTGCCAGCAGCTTAGGGAGACAGCCTAATGAAAAACTGTTTTTT.